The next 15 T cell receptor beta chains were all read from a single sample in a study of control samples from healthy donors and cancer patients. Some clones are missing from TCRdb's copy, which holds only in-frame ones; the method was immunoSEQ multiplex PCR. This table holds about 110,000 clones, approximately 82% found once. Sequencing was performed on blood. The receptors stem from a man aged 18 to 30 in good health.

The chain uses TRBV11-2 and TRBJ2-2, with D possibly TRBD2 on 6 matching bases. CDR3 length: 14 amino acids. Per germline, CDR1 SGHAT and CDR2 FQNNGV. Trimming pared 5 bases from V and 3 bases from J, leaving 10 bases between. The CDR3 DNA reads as TGTGCCAGCAGCACAAGCGGGTACACCGGGGAGCTGTTTTTT. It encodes CASSTSGYTGELFF.

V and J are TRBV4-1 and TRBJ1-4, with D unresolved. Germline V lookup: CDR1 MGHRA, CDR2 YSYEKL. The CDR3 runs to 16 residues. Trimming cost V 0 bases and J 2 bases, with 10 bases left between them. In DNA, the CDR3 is TGCGCCAGCAGCCAAGATGATATAGTGACTAATGAAAAACTGTTTTTT. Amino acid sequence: CASSQDDIVTNEKLFF.

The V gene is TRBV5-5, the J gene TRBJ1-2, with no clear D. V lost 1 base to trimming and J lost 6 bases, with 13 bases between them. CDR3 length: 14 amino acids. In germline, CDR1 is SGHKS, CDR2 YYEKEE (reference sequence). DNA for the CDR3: TGTGCCAGCAGCTTGCTGCCCGGAGCCGATGGCTACACCTTC. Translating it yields CASSLLPGADGYTF.

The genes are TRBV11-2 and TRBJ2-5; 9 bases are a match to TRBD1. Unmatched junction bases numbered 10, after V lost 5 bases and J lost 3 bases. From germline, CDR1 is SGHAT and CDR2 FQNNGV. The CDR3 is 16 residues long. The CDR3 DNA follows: TGTGCCAGCAGCCCGATGGGTGGGACAGGGAAAGAGACCCAGTACTTC. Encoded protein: CASSPMGGTGKETQYF.

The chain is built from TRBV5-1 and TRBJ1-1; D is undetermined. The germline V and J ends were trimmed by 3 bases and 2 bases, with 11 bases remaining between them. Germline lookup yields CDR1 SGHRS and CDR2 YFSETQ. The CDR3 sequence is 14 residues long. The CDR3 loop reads CASSSTSTNTEAFF. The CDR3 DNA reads TGCGCCAGCAGCTCGACTTCCACAAACACTGAAGCTTTCTTT.

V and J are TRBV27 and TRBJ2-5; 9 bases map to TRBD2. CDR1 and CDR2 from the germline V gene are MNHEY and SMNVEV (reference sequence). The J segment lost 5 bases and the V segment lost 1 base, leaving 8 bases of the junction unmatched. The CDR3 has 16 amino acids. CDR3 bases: TGTGCCAGCAGTTTATACGCAGCGGGGGGTCGGGAGACCCAGTACTTC. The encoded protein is CASSLYAAGGRETQYF.

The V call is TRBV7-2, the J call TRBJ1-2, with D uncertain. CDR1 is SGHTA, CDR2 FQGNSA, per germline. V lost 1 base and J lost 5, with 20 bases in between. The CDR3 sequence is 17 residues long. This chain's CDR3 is CASSLEAPYEVLYGYTF. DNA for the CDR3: TGTGCCAGCAGCTTAGAGGCCCCTTATGAGGTTCTTTATGGCTACACCTTC.

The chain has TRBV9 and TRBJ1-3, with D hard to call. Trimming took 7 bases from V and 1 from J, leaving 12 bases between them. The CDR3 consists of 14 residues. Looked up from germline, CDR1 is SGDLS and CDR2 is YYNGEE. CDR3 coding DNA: TGTGCCAGCTCCCAAGTAGGATCTGGAAACACCATATATTTT. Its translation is CASSQVGSGNTIYF.

The CDR3 spells CASSPSGQALQETQYF. The CDR3 DNA sequence: TGCGCCAGCAGCCCGTCCGGACAGGCCCTACAAGAGACCCAGTACTTC. The J gene is TRBJ2-5, the V gene TRBV4-1; 7 nucleotides match TRBD1. Germline CDR1 and CDR2: MGHRA and YSYEKL. The CDR3 runs to 16 residues. The J segment lost 2 bases and the V segment lost 4 bases, leaving 10 bases of the junction unmatched.

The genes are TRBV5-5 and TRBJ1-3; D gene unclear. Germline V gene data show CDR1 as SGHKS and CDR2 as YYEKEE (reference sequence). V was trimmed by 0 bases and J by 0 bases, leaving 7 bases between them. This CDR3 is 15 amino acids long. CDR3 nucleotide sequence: TGTGCCAGCAGCTTGGGTGGCGTCTCTGGAAACACCATATATTTT. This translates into CASSLGGVSGNTIYF.

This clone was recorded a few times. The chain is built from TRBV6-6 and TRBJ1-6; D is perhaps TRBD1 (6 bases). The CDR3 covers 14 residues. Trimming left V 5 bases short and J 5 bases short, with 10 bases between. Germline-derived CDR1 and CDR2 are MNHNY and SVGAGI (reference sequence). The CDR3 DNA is TGTGCCAGCAGTGGACAGCAAGATAATTCACCCCTCCACTTT. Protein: CASSGQQDNSPLHF.

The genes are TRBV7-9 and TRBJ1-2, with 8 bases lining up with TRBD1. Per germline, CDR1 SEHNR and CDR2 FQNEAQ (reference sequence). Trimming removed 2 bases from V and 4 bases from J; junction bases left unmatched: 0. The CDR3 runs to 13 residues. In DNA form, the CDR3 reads TGTGCCAGCAGCTTAACAGGGGGCTATGGCTACACCTTC. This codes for CASSLTGGYGYTF.

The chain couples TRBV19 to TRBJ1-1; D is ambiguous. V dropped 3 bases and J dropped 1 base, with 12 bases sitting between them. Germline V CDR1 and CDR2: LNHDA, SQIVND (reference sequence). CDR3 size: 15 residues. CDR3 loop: CASSILQKSNTEAFF. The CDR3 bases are TGTGCCAGTAGTATTCTGCAGAAATCGAACACTGAAGCTTTCTTT.

The chain's CDR3 is CAWSLGGYGYTF. CDR3 DNA sequence: TGTGCCTGGAGTTTAGGGGGGTATGGCTACACCTTC. V and J are TRBV30 and TRBJ1-2, with TRBD1 as a possible D gene (6 bases). V was trimmed by 2 bases and J by 5 bases, leaving 9 bases between them. Per the germline V gene, CDR1 is GTSNPN and CDR2 is SVGIG (reference sequence). The CDR3 sequence is 12 residues long.

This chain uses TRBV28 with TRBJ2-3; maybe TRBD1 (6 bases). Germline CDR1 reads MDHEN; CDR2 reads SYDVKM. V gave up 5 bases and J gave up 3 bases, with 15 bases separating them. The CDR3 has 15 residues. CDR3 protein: CASSQGLGGTDTQYF. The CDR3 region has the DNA TGTGCCAGCAGTCAAGGCCTAGGGGGAACAGATACGCAGTATTTT.